The entry that follows covers one T cell receptor (beta chain) sequence. Sequencing used immunoSEQ multiplex PCR; TCRdb keeps in-frame clones, though not all of them. The sample carries about 280,000 clones, approximately 80% recorded once. This sample stems from a study of blood T cell repertoires in COVID-19. Germline-derived CDR1 and CDR2 are SGDLS and YYNGEE. Trimming at V came to 1 base and at J to 6 bases, leaving 18 bases not matched to a gene. The CDR3 has 19 amino acids. The rearrangement joins TRBV9 to TRBJ2-1, with TRBD2 matching over 8 bases. Material for sequencing was PBMCs or T cells enriched from blood (not recorded which). This receptor was obtained from a man in his forties or fifties who had been exposed to COVID-19. The chain's CDR3 is CASSVTLSSPAGGVNEQFF. In DNA, the CDR3 is TGTGCCAGCAGCGTAACCCTATCTTCCCCCGCGGGAGGCGTCAATGAGCAGTTCTTC.